A single sample is the source of the 4 T cell receptor beta chains below, sequenced in a study of T-cell reconstitution after alpha-beta-depleted transplantation in children. The TCRbeta library was prepared with unique molecular identifiers. TCRdb re-derived calls from the PCR reads in MiXCR, one entry per CDR3 protein. Among fewer than 550,000 distinct CDR3 sequences listed, about 10% were seen once. The source material was PBMCs, sampled before TCRalphabeta/CD19-depleted stem cell transplant. The receptors come from a child aged 2 to 15 with inherited bone marrow failure, due to receive a stem cell transplant.

The table lists this clonotype with a few counts. V gene TRBV11-2 combines with J gene TRBJ2-1, with a possible D match to TRBD2 (5 bases). This CDR3 is built from 15 residues. The germline V gene has CDR1 SGHAT and CDR2 FQNNGV. V lost 0 bases to trimming and J lost 3 bases, with 9 bases between them. The CDR3 DNA reads TGTGCCAGCAGCTTAGAACCTGAGGGCTACAATGAGCAGTTCTTC. The encoded protein is CASSLEPEGYNEQFF.

This clonotype was counted at least ten times. The chain is built from TRBV28 and TRBJ1-2, with D hard to call. Germline CDR1 MDHEN, CDR2 SYDVKM. The CDR3 is made up of 15 amino acids. Trimming cost V 3 bases and J 3 bases, with 14 bases left between them. In nucleotides, the CDR3 is TGTGCCAGCAGTTTTCCTGGGATTGTGGACTATGGCTACACCTTC. It codes for CASSFPGIVDYGYTF.

This clonotype has just one count. V usage is TRBV7-6 and J usage is TRBJ2-7; 10 nucleotides line up with TRBD1. Germline V gene sequence: CDR1 SGHVS, CDR2 FNYEAQ. Trimming cost V 5 bases and J 2 bases; bases outside gene matches: 9. The length of the CDR3 is 16 residues. This CDR3 is CASSARQGANPYEQYF. The CDR3 DNA reads as TGTGCCAGCAGCGCACGACAGGGGGCTAACCCCTACGAGCAGTACTTC.

This clonotype was seen more than once but under ten times. The V gene is TRBV6-1, the J gene TRBJ1-2, with 8 bases fitting TRBD1. Germline V lookup: CDR1 MNHNS, CDR2 SASEGT. This CDR3 is built from 16 residues. J was trimmed by 0 bases and V by 5 bases; bases with no gene match: 8. CDR3 residues: CASSPTGQASNYGYTF. The DNA of the CDR3 is TGTGCCAGCAGTCCGACGGGACAGGCCTCTAACTATGGCTACACCTTC.